Listed here are 24 T cell receptor beta chains from one sample, sequenced in a study of cytomegalovirus exposure and HLA in healthy donors. The PCR used 60 Vbeta and 13 Jbeta primers. Sequencing was performed with immunoSEQ multiplex PCR; in TCRdb, only in-frame clones are kept and a portion is missing. This sample has some 110,000 clones, with 75% found just once. The sequencing sample was made of PBMCs. These receptors all come from a woman aged 18-30 years in good health and CMV-seronegative.

The chain joins TRBV28 to TRBJ1-6; the D gene is possibly TRBD1 (5 bases). CDR3 length: 13 residues. Trimming shortened V by 2 bases and J by 17 bases, and 16 bases separated the two germline ends. CDR1 is MDHEN and CDR2 is SYDVKM in the germline V gene. The CDR3 here is CASSLRSGQGIHF. For the CDR3, the DNA is TGTGCCAGCAGTTTACGGTCCGGACAAGGTATCCACTTT.

The chain combines TRBV2 with TRBJ2-3; TRBD2 matches 9 bases. Germline V gene data show CDR1 as SNHLY and CDR2 as FYNNEI. The V segment lost 3 bases and the J segment 0 bases; nucleotides outside the gene matches: 4. CDR3 length: 16 amino acids. Written as DNA, the CDR3 is TGTGCCAGCAGTGACCCTAGCGGGGAAAGCACAGATACGCAGTATTTT. It encodes CASSDPSGESTDTQYF.

V gene TRBV7-9 combines with J gene TRBJ2-7; D gene uncertain. V lost 6 bases and J 2 bases, leaving 5 bases between the germline ends. Germline CDR1 is SEHNR and CDR2 is FQNEAQ (reference sequence). The CDR3 covers 11 residues. This chain's CDR3 is CASSYTYEQYF. The CDR3 nucleotides read TGTGCCAGCAGTTACACCTACGAGCAGTACTTC.

The J gene is TRBJ2-7, the V gene TRBV5-1; 7 bases map to TRBD2. Trimming removed 0 bases from V and 3 bases from J; junction bases left unmatched: 6. The germline CDR1 and CDR2 sequences are SGHRS and YFSETQ. The CDR3 extends over 15 amino acids. CDR3 DNA: TGCGCCAGCAGCTTGGGTGCGGGGGAGTTCTACGAGCAGTACTTC. This gives the protein CASSLGAGEFYEQYF.

The chain carries TRBV15 and TRBJ1-1, with D hard to call. The CDR3 extends over 14 amino acids. V gave up 7 bases and J gave up 4 bases, with 16 bases separating them. Looked up from germline, CDR1 is LNHNV and CDR2 is YYDKDF (reference sequence). CDR3 nucleotide sequence: TGTGCCACCAACTCGGCGGTAGAAACCACTGAAGCTTTCTTT. Its translation: CATNSAVETTEAFF.

The rearrangement joins TRBV4-1 to TRBJ2-1, with TRBD1 identical over 7 bases. The CDR3 consists of 17 residues. CDR1 is MGHRA and CDR2 is YSYEKL in the germline V gene. The V segment lost 4 bases and the J segment 4 bases; nucleotides outside the gene matches: 13. DNA for the CDR3: TGCGCCAGCAGCCGCCTTATAGTAGGGACAGCTTACAATGAGCAGTTCTTC. Its protein product is CASSRLIVGTAYNEQFF.

This chain joins TRBV4-1 and TRBJ1-1; D might be TRBD1 (5 bases). The V and J ends lost 0 bases and 1 base respectively, with 9 bases between them. Germline lookup yields CDR1 MGHRA and CDR2 YSYEKL. The CDR3 sequence is 15 residues long. The CDR3 sequence: CASSQDPQGNTEAFF. The DNA of the CDR3 is TGCGCCAGCAGCCAAGATCCCCAGGGGAACACTGAAGCTTTCTTT.

This rearrangement joins TRBV7-9 to TRBJ1-2, with D hard to call. There are 13 residues in the CDR3. The V end was cut by 4 bases, the J end by 1 base, with 7 bases between. Germline CDR1 and CDR2: SEHNR and FQNEAQ (reference sequence). CDR3 in DNA: TGTGCCAGCAGCTCTGAGGTTAACTATGGCTACACCTTC. Its translation is CASSSEVNYGYTF.

The chain uses TRBV6-6 and TRBJ2-5; a possible D gene is TRBD2 (5 bases). Germline CDR1 and CDR2: MNHNY and SVGAGI (reference sequence). This CDR3 has 13 residues. V lost 5 bases, J lost 5 bases, and 12 bases lay in between. The DNA of the CDR3 is TGTGCCAGCAGTACTAGGAGGCACGAGACCCAGTACTTC. This gives the protein CASSTRRHETQYF.

This chain connects TRBV25-1 to TRBJ1-2; 8 positions match TRBD1. J lost 7 bases, V lost 1 base, and 8 bases had no gene match. The CDR3 is 15 amino acids. Germline values: CDR1 MGHDK, CDR2 SYGVNS. The CDR3 DNA reads TGTGCCAGCAGTGAATCCCCGGACAGGGCAAGTGGCTACACCTTC. Protein: CASSESPDRASGYTF.

This clone has a single count. The CDR3 bases are TGTGCCAGCTATGAGCACAGGGCCCCCAACTATGGCTACACCTTC. Translating it yields CASYEHRAPNYGYTF. The genes are TRBV6-5 and TRBJ1-2, with a weak D call TRBD1 (6 bases). CDR3 length equals 15 residues. Germline V gene data show CDR1 as MNHEY and CDR2 as SVGAGI. V was clipped by 8 bases and J by 2 bases, with 18 bases between them.

The chain is built from TRBV19 and TRBJ1-1; weak D call: TRBD1 (5 bases). Trimming removed 2 bases from V and 1 base from J, with 8 bases in between. Germline V gene data show CDR1 as LNHDA and CDR2 as SQIVND (reference sequence). The CDR3 runs 14 residues. The CDR3 is CASSIWQGNTEAFF. The CDR3 DNA follows: TGTGCCAGTAGTATATGGCAGGGGAACACTGAAGCTTTCTTT.

The rearrangement uses TRBV7-6 and TRBJ2-5, with 8 bases that match TRBD1. The ends lost 8 bases at V and 0 bases at J; junction bases unmatched: 17. This CDR3 contains 18 residues. Germline CDR1 and CDR2: SGHVS and FNYEAQ. In DNA, the CDR3 is TGTGCCAGCGCACCGCGACAGGGGCGGAATATATACCAAGAGACCCAGTACTTC. Translating gives CASAPRQGRNIYQETQYF.

This CDR3 is CASSFLPGQGSHEQYF. The CDR3 DNA reads as TGTGCCAGCAGCTTTTTACCGGGACAGGGGTCCCACGAGCAGTACTTC. The chain uses TRBV5-4 and TRBJ2-7, with TRBD1 matching 10 bases. Losses at the gene ends were 2 bases for V and 5 bases for J; bases not matched to a gene: 10. Germline-derived CDR1 and CDR2 are SGHNT and YYREEE (reference sequence). The CDR3 spans 16 residues.

The chain has TRBV5-1 and TRBJ1-1; D not resolved. The germline gives CDR1 SGHRS, CDR2 YFSETQ. CDR3 length equals 14 residues. Trimming took 0 bases from V and 4 from J, leaving 10 bases between them. CDR3 loop: CASSLGRRVTEAFF. CDR3 nucleotides: TGCGCCAGCAGCTTGGGTAGGCGGGTCACTGAAGCTTTCTTT.

The rearrangement joins TRBV5-5 to TRBJ1-5, with D unresolved. Germline V gene sequence: CDR1 SGHKS, CDR2 YYEKEE (reference sequence). The V gene lost 2 bases and the J gene lost 4 bases, with 10 bases spanning the gap. This CDR3 has 14 residues. CDR3 DNA sequence: TGTGCCAGCAGCTTCTACAGAGAGAATCAGCCCCAGCATTTT. This codes for CASSFYRENQPQHF.

This clone was seen more than once but under ten times. V gene TRBV9 combines with J gene TRBJ1-6, with 10 bases fitting TRBD1. The CDR3 is 15 residues long. Germline V gene lookup returns CDR1 SGDLS and CDR2 YYNGEE. Trimming cost V 0 bases and J 7 bases; bases outside gene matches: 1. The CDR3 reads CASSVGDRGNSPLHF. CDR3 coding DNA: TGTGCCAGCAGCGTAGGGGACAGGGGAAATTCACCCCTCCACTTT.

This rearrangement joins TRBV6-5 to TRBJ1-5; D remains ambiguous. Trimming took 0 bases from V and 4 from J, leaving 10 bases between them. Germline CDR1 is MNHEY and CDR2 is SVGAGI. CDR3 length equals 15 residues. The CDR3 here is CASSYSAQSNQPQHF. CDR3 DNA sequence: TGTGCCAGCAGTTACTCGGCTCAGTCGAATCAGCCCCAGCATTTT.

V is TRBV28 and J is TRBJ2-3, with 12 bases aligning to TRBD2. This CDR3 comprises 15 residues. Germline assignment: CDR1 MDHEN and CDR2 SYDVKM. The junction had 2 bases not matched to a gene; V was cut back by 3 bases and J by 4 bases. The DNA of the CDR3 is TGTGCCAGCAGTTTGGCTAGCGGGGGGGCAGATACGCAGTATTTT. Protein sequence: CASSLASGGADTQYF.

This clone has just a few counts. This chain connects TRBV2 to TRBJ2-3, with 7 positions matching TRBD1. V shed 6 bases and J 6 bases; nucleotides not matched to a gene: 6. CDR1 is SNHLY and CDR2 is FYNNEI in the germline V gene. The CDR3 totals 13 residues. CDR3 DNA sequence: TGTGCCAGCAGACCGGACAGGCAGGATACGCAGTATTTT. It encodes CASRPDRQDTQYF. The full variable domain, with the rest looked up from reference TRBV2 and TRBJ2-3, is EPEVTQTPSHQVTQMGQEVILRCVPISNHLYFYWYRQILGQKVEFLVSFYNNEISEKSEIFDDQFSVERPDGSNFTLKIRSTKLEDSAMYFCASRPDRQDTQYFGPGTRLTVL.

V gene TRBV5-1 combines with J gene TRBJ2-7; no firm D call. The CDR3 extends over 14 amino acids. Trimming left V 7 bases short and J 8 bases short, with 22 bases between. Germline V gene lookup returns CDR1 SGHRS and CDR2 YFSETQ. The CDR3 loop is CASHAEGISSQQYF. CDR3 sequence (DNA): TGCGCCAGCCACGCGGAAGGAATCTCGTCGCAGCAGTACTTC.

The chain has TRBV6-6 and TRBJ1-6; 7 bases agree with TRBD1. Germline V CDR1 and CDR2: MNHNY, SVGAGI (reference sequence). The ends lost 4 bases at V and 14 bases at J; junction bases unmatched: 11. The length of the CDR3 is 14 residues. CDR3 in amino acids: CASSSGGTAGSLHF. The CDR3 DNA reads as TGTGCCAGCAGTTCCGGCGGGACAGCCGGGTCCCTCCACTTT.

Comments on this clone: The same CDR3 is also encoded by other DNA sequences in this sample. V gene TRBV15 combines with J gene TRBJ2-7; D not certain. CDR1 LNHNV and CDR2 YYDKDF come from the germline V gene (reference sequence). Trimming pared 0 bases from V and 3 bases from J, leaving 3 bases between. This CDR3 spans 12 amino acids. The CDR3 sequence: CATSRDYYEQYF. CDR3 DNA: TGTGCCACCAGCAGAGACTACTACGAGCAGTACTTC. The variable domain in full, completed from reference TRBV15 and TRBJ2-7, reads DAMVIQNPRYQVTQFGKPVTLSCSQTLNHNVMYWYQQKSSQAPKLLFHYYDKDFNNEADTPDNFQSRRPNTSFCFLDIRSPGLGDTAMYLCATSRDYYEQYFGPGTRLTVT.

This sequence joins TRBV5-1 and TRBJ2-5, with 8 bases matching TRBD2. The junction had 3 bases not matched to a gene; V was cut back by 1 base and J by 4 bases. CDR1 is SGHRS and CDR2 is YFSETQ in the germline V gene. CDR3 size: 14 residues. The CDR3 DNA reads as TGCGCCAGCAGCTTGTCGGGGGGGTCAGAGACCCAGTACTTC. This translates into CASSLSGGSETQYF.